This T cell receptor (beta chain) was obtained from a study of T cells in tuberculosis. Background on the study: T cells were selected with CD1B tetramers loaded with glucose monomycolate. Notes on the study in general: Samples were chosen by availability of cryopreserved specimens.

The method was immunoSEQ multiplex PCR; TCRdb's version includes in-frame clones alone and lacks a portion of them. The sample carries approximately 35,000 clones, about 97% recorded once. Trimming took off 6 bases at V and 10 bases at J, with 24 bases between the two ends. The CDR3 totals 15 residues. In germline, CDR1 is MDHEN, CDR2 SYDVKM. Worth noting for this clone: Its specificity is not known.

The sequencing sample was made of PBMCs. The TCR originated in a donor aged 10-30 years with latent tuberculosis or without tuberculosis infection. The chain uses TRBV28 and TRBJ1-2, with D possibly matching TRBD1 (5 bases). Here the CDR3 reads CASRLPPGRGGIYTF. CDR3 in DNA: TGTGCCAGCAGACTACCTCCGGGACGGGGGGGAATCTACACCTTC.